Shown below are 3 T cell receptor beta chains from a single sample sequenced in a study of cytomegalovirus exposure and HLA in healthy donors. 60 Vbeta and 13 Jbeta primers were used in PCR. TCRdb's table, derived via immunoSEQ multiplex PCR, lists solely in-frame clones and lacks some. In the table there are tens of thousands of clones, 78% of which are singletons. The specimen was PBMCs. The receptors shown here come from a woman aged 35 to 49 in good health and CMV-seronegative.

The chain links TRBV18 to TRBJ1-5; D call uncertain. Trimming removed 6 bases from V and 4 bases from J, with 16 bases in between. Germline CDR1 is KGHSH and CDR2 is LQKENI. The CDR3 is made up of 15 amino acids. DNA of the CDR3: TGTGCCAGCTCCCTAAAGGCAGGTTGGAATCAGCCCCAGCATTTT. Amino acids: CASSLKAGWNQPQHF. Full variable domain (outside the CDR3, taken from reference TRBV18 and TRBJ1-5): NAGVMQNPRHLVRRRGQEARLRCSPMKGHSHVYWYRQLPEEGLKFMVYLQKENIIDESGMPKERFSAEFPKEGPSILRIQQVVRGDSAAYFCASSLKAGWNQPQHFGDGTRLSIL.

The chain is built from TRBV9 and TRBJ2-1; 11 nucleotides match TRBD2. V lost 0 bases and J lost 2; bases outside the gene matches: 1. CDR1 is SGDLS and CDR2 is YYNGEE in the germline V gene. The CDR3 consists of 16 residues. Here the CDR3 reads CASSVGLAGTYNEQFF. CDR3 nucleotides: TGTGCCAGCAGCGTAGGACTAGCGGGAACCTACAATGAGCAGTTCTTC. The whole variable domain, filled in from reference TRBV9 and TRBJ2-1, reads DSGVTQTPKHLITATGQRVTLRCSPRSGDLSVYWYQQSLDQGLQFLIQYYNGEERAKGNILERFSAQQFPDLHSELNLSSLELGDSALYFCASSVGLAGTYNEQFFGPGTRLTVL.

This clone was seen more than once but under ten times. This chain connects TRBV7-2 to TRBJ1-4; possibly TRBD1 for D (6 bases). CDR3 length: 15 residues. The V gene's germline CDR1 is SGHTA and CDR2 FQGNSA. V was pared by 2 bases and J by 8 bases, with 15 bases between. This CDR3 is CASSLTGQVGEKLFF. The CDR3 DNA reads as TGTGCCAGCAGCTTAACAGGGCAAGTAGGGGAAAAACTGTTTTTT.